This T cell receptor (beta chain) was retrieved from a study of neurological immune-mediated disorders. For this clonotype: At one end, the junction sequence differs from germline, possibly due to a read error.

By 5'RACE with 10-nucleotide random UMIs, the cDNA was made. Via MiXCR, TCRdb re-called the 5' RACE reads, giving one row per CDR3 protein. This sample carries approximately 41,000 distinct CDR3 sequences, around 15% of them seen once, and the ten largest clones take less than 4.5%. Sorted libraries drew on under 1.3 million CD4+ or CD8+ T cells. The sequence was obtained from a woman aged 55-70 years with HTLV-1-associated myelopathy (HAM/TSP). The sample taken for sequencing was CD4+ T cells from blood.

CDR3 sequence: CASSQDQGGLPTRELFF. CDR3 sequence (DNA): TGTGCCAGCAGCCAAGATCAGGGTGGACTTCCCACCAGGGAGCTGTTTTTT. This sequence joins TRBV3-1 and TRBJ2-2; D could derive from TRBD1 or TRBD2 (5 bases each). The CDR3 spans 17 residues. Germline-derived CDR1 and CDR2 are LGHDT and YNNKEL (reference sequence).